Following are 31 T cell receptor beta chains from one sample sequenced in a study of response to subunit inactivated influenza vaccine. TCRdb re-called the RT-PCR reads through MiXCR, storing one row per CDR3 protein. The sample has 800,000 or so distinct CDR3 sequences, about 20% seen once. Sample: PBMCs from blood, taken about 5 days after vaccination. Receptors originate from a middle-aged man who received an inactivated influenza vaccine.

This clonotype showed up just a few times. The gene calls are TRBV7-2 and TRBJ1-6, with D perhaps TRBD1 (5 bases). Germline CDR1 SGHTA, CDR2 FQGNSA. V lost 5 bases, J lost 3 bases, and 17 bases lay in between. The CDR3 spans 17 residues. As DNA, the CDR3 is TGTGCCAGCAGCCGCTCCGCGGGGGAGGTCTATAATTCACCCCTCCACTTT. Encoded protein: CASSRSAGEVYNSPLHF.

The chain carries TRBV20-1 and TRBJ1-5; 8 bases are a match to TRBD1. Germline CDR1 is DFQATT and CDR2 is SNEGSKA (reference sequence). The CDR3 totals 16 residues. V dropped 0 bases and J dropped 4; count of bases not matched to a gene: 8. The CDR3 region is CSARDRDRWGNQPQHF. The CDR3 DNA is TGCAGTGCTAGAGATAGGGACAGGTGGGGTAATCAGCCCCAGCATTTT.

Only a few counts were recorded for this clonotype. The V and J genes are TRBV4-2 and TRBJ2-5; 7 bases match TRBD1. The CDR3 consists of 16 residues. Germline loops: CDR1 LGHNA, CDR2 YNFKEQ. V lost 3 bases and J lost 1; bases outside the gene matches: 8. The CDR3 DNA reads as TGTGCCAGCAGCCAGGCACAGGGGAGTAGCCAAGAGACCCAGTACTTC. Residues: CASSQAQGSSQETQYF.

The chain uses TRBV7-8 and TRBJ2-3, with 8 bases matching TRBD2. V dropped 6 bases and J dropped 1; count of bases not matched to a gene: 3. This CDR3 region has 14 residues. The V gene's germline CDR1 is SGHVS and CDR2 FQNEAQ. DNA of the CDR3: TGTGCCAGCAGAGCGGGAGTGGGCACAGATACGCAGTATTTT. Its protein product is CASRAGVGTDTQYF.

The chain has TRBV4-3 and TRBJ2-1, with D tentatively TRBD1 (6 bases). The CDR3 covers 16 residues. CDR1 and CDR2 from the germline V gene are LGHNA and YSLEER. V was clipped by 3 bases and J by 7 bases, with 19 bases between them. CDR3 DNA: TGCGCCAGCAGCCATGGGGACACCGGTTCCTTTAATGAGCAGTTCTTC. Its translation is CASSHGDTGSFNEQFF.

J is TRBJ1-2 and V is TRBV3-1; D not certain. V lost 0 bases and J lost 8, with 10 bases in between. The CDR3 runs 13 residues. Germline CDR1 reads LGHDT; CDR2 reads YNNKEL (reference sequence). The CDR3 sequence: CASSQESGFGYTF. CDR3 nucleotides: TGTGCCAGCAGCCAAGAGAGTGGGTTCGGCTACACCTTC.

This clonotype was seen many times. The V call is TRBV7-2, the J call TRBJ2-1, with D perhaps matching TRBD1 or TRBD2 (6 bases each). This CDR3 is built from 16 residues. V was pared by 5 bases and J by 6 bases, with 20 bases between. Germline assignment: CDR1 SGHTA and CDR2 FQGNSA. CDR3 DNA: TGTGCCAGCAGCCCTACAGGGAGGTCAGGCCTCAATGAGCAGTTCTTC. This translates into CASSPTGRSGLNEQFF.

The rearrangement joins TRBV11-1 to TRBJ2-1; D is uncertain. CDR1 and CDR2 (germline): SGHAT, FQDESV (reference sequence). Trimming took 3 bases from V and 10 from J, leaving 16 bases between them. The CDR3 consists of 14 residues. CDR3 sequence (DNA): TGTGCCAGCAGCTTCAATTTCGGGTCTGGCGAGCAGTTCTTC. This gives the protein CASSFNFGSGEQFF.

There are a few counts of this clonotype. The chain recombines TRBV7-3 with TRBJ2-1; D might be TRBD1 (5 bases). The CDR3 covers 13 residues. Germline CDR1 SGHTA, CDR2 FQGTGA. The V end lost 4 bases, the J end lost 10 bases, and 14 bases lay between the germline ends. The CDR3 DNA reads as TGTGCCAGCAGCTCCCAAGGGGTCTACGAGCAGTTCTTC. Its translation: CASSSQGVYEQFF. Using reference TRBV7-3 and TRBJ2-1 for the parts outside the CDR3, the full variable domain is GAGVSQTPSNKVTEKGKYVELRCDPISGHTALYWYRQSLGQGPEFLIYFQGTGAADDSGLPNDRFFAVRPEGSVSTLKIQRTERGDSAVYLCASSSQGVYEQFFGPGTRLTVL.

In DNA form, the CDR3 reads TGTGCCAGCAGTTACGGGACAGGGGAGCAGTTCTTC. Translating gives CASSYGTGEQFF. The chain has TRBV6-2 or TRBV6-3 and TRBJ2-1; the match to TRBD1 covers 9 bases. Germline V CDR1 and CDR2: MNHEY, SVGEGT. The CDR3 sequence is 12 residues long. The ends lost 2 bases at V and 10 bases at J; junction bases unmatched: 0.

The rearrangement joins TRBV20-1 to TRBJ2-7; the match to TRBD2 covers 11 bases. The J segment lost 5 bases and the V segment lost 4 bases, leaving 7 bases of the junction unmatched. In germline, CDR1 is DFQATT, CDR2 SNEGSKA (reference sequence). CDR3 length: 14 amino acids. CDR3 region: CSANSGGAVNEQYF. The CDR3 nucleotides read TGCAGTGCTAATAGCGGGGGGGCCGTCAACGAGCAGTACTTC.

The chain has TRBV6-2 or TRBV6-3 and TRBJ2-7, with D perhaps TRBD2 (5 bases). V lost 0 bases, J lost 0 bases, and 12 bases lay in between. The CDR3 has 16 residues. CDR1 is MNHEY, CDR2 SVGEGT, per germline. CDR3 DNA sequence: TGTGCCAGCAGTTACTCAGTTGTCGGGGTCTCCTACGAGCAGTACTTC. Encoded protein: CASSYSVVGVSYEQYF.

In this sample, this clonotype turned up a few times. The chain couples TRBV20-1 to TRBJ2-1; perhaps TRBD2 as D (6 bases). Germline assignment: CDR1 DFQATT and CDR2 SNEGSKA (reference sequence). This CDR3 region has 15 residues. V lost 5 bases, J lost 1 base, and 15 bases lay in between. CDR3 in amino acids: CSAPKIGGSYNEQFF. The DNA for the CDR3 is TGCAGTGCTCCTAAAATTGGGGGGTCCTACAATGAGCAGTTCTTC.

The chain employs TRBV7-2 and TRBJ2-1; D gene ambiguous. V was cut by 7 bases and J by 2 bases, with 12 bases left in between. Per germline, CDR1 SGHTA and CDR2 FQGNSA. This CDR3 has 14 amino acids. In DNA, the CDR3 is TGTGCCAGCATCTCCCAACCGGCCTACAATGAGCAGTTCTTC. It yields the protein CASISQPAYNEQFF. Complete variable domain (other parts from reference TRBV7-2 and TRBJ2-1): GAGVSQSPSNKVTEKGKDVELRCDPISGHTALYWYRQSLGQGLEFLIYFQGNSAPDKSGLPSDRFSAERTGGSVSTLTIQRTQQEDSAVYLCASISQPAYNEQFFGPGTRLTVL.

This clonotype has a handful of counts. The rearrangement uses TRBV2 and TRBJ2-5; 9 bases match TRBD1. The length of the CDR3 is 15 residues. The V segment lost 5 bases and the J segment 2 bases; nucleotides outside the gene matches: 6. Germline CDR1 is SNHLY and CDR2 is FYNNEI. The CDR3 sequence is CASSPGQGWQETQYF. The CDR3 nucleotides read TGTGCCAGCAGTCCGGGACAGGGATGGCAAGAGACCCAGTACTTC. Full variable domain (missing parts from reference TRBV2 and TRBJ2-5): EPEVTQTPSHQVTQMGQEVILRCVPISNHLYFYWYRQILGQKVEFLVSFYNNEISEKSEIFDDQFSVERPDGSNFTLKIRSTKLEDSAMYFCASSPGQGWQETQYFGPGTRLLVL.

This clonotype turned up a few times. The chain combines TRBV20-1 with TRBJ1-5, with 9 nucleotides matching TRBD1. CDR3 length: 13 residues. Germline loops: CDR1 DFQATT, CDR2 SNEGSKA (reference sequence). V shed 5 bases and J 5 bases; nucleotides not matched to a gene: 4. CDR3 DNA sequence: TGCAGTGCTGGACAGGGGATCGATCAGCCCCAGCATTTT. Amino acids: CSAGQGIDQPQHF.

The genes are TRBV20-1 and TRBJ2-6; D uncertain. Germline V gives CDR1 DFQATT, CDR2 SNEGSKA (reference sequence). V shed 0 bases and J shed 0 bases, with 9 bases lying between them. This CDR3 is 16 amino acids long. The CDR3: CSARDSRSSGANVLTF. CDR3 sequence (DNA): TGCAGTGCTAGAGACTCCAGAAGCTCTGGGGCCAACGTCCTGACTTTC.

The rearrangement uses TRBV7-3 and TRBJ2-3; 8 bases fit TRBD1. The CDR3 length is 16 residues. The V gene's germline CDR1 is SGHTA and CDR2 FQGTGA. V shed 2 bases and J 2 bases; nucleotides not matched to a gene: 6. In DNA form, the CDR3 reads TGTGCCAGCAGCTTAGGGACAGGCTACAACACAGATACGCAGTATTTT. It codes for CASSLGTGYNTDTQYF.

V and J are TRBV6-1 and TRBJ2-6, with a tentative D call TRBD1 (6 bases). V was clipped by 5 bases and J by 11 bases, with 13 bases between them. CDR3 size: 13 residues. Germline values: CDR1 MNHNS, CDR2 SASEGT. CDR3 residues: CASSTTGFDVLTF. The CDR3 DNA reads TGTGCCAGCAGTACCACAGGGTTTGACGTCCTGACTTTC.

This clonotype was seen a few times. The chain is built from TRBV5-1 and TRBJ1-5; 7 nucleotides agree with TRBD1. The CDR3 runs to 15 residues. Germline V CDR1 and CDR2: SGHRS, YFSETQ. With 2 bases clipped from V and 7 bases from J, the junction kept 9 bases outside the gene matches. CDR3 nucleotide sequence: TGCGCCAGCAGCTTAACCACAGGGGTTGGACAGCCCCAGCATTTT. As protein: CASSLTTGVGQPQHF.

The chain combines TRBV11-2 with TRBJ2-1, with a tentative D call TRBD2 (7 bases). This CDR3 contains 18 residues. CDR1 and CDR2 from the germline V gene are SGHAT and FQNNGV. V shed 0 bases and J shed 0 bases, with 15 bases lying between them. In nucleotides, the CDR3 is TGTGCCAGCAGCTTAGATCCGGGGGGCCCAAGCTCCTACAATGAGCAGTTCTTC. This codes for CASSLDPGGPSSYNEQFF.

This clonotype has a handful of counts. This chain joins TRBV7-6 and TRBJ2-2, with 11 bases lining up with TRBD1. The germline V gene has CDR1 SGHVS and CDR2 FNYEAQ. V gave up 4 bases and J gave up 5 bases; unmatched junction bases: 6. The CDR3 runs 16 residues. This CDR3 reads CASSSLGQGGTGELFF. The DNA for the CDR3 is TGTGCCAGCAGCTCCTTGGGACAGGGGGGAACCGGGGAGCTGTTTTTT.

Only a few counts were recorded for this clonotype. J is TRBJ2-4 and V is TRBV28; 7 bases fit TRBD1. V lost 3 bases to trimming and J lost 6 bases; unmatched junction nucleotides: 14. Germline CDR1 is MDHEN and CDR2 is SYDVKM. This CDR3 comprises 17 residues. The CDR3 protein is CASSFRGTVISGNIQYF. For the CDR3, the DNA is TGTGCCAGCAGTTTTAGAGGGACAGTAATATCCGGAAACATTCAGTACTTC.

This clonotype was found a few times. The rearrangement uses TRBV6-2 or TRBV6-3 and TRBJ1-6; D remains unclear. CDR3 length: 14 residues. V was shortened by 0 bases and J by 6 bases, with 6 bases between the two germline ends. The V gene's germline CDR1 is MNHEY and CDR2 SVGEGT. CDR3: CASSYSGLNSPLHF. DNA for the CDR3: TGTGCCAGCAGTTACTCGGGCCTTAATTCACCCCTCCACTTT.

The chain employs TRBV3-1 and TRBJ2-3; no reliable D call. Germline V CDR1 and CDR2: LGHDT, YNNKEL (reference sequence). V lost 4 bases and J lost 0, with 8 bases in between. The CDR3 runs 14 residues. CDR3 in amino acids: CASSLHPSTDTQYF. The CDR3 DNA is TGTGCCAGCAGCCTCCACCCTAGCACAGATACGCAGTATTTT.

This chain connects TRBV5-1 to TRBJ2-7; 9 bases are shared with TRBD2. CDR3 size: 15 residues. Germline trimming cut 4 bases from V and 6 bases from J; bases unmatched to any gene: 11. The germline V gene encodes CDR1 SGHRS and CDR2 YFSETQ. The CDR3, as DNA: TGCGCCAGCAGCCTGGGCGGGACTAGCAACAGCGAGCAGTACTTC. It codes for CASSLGGTSNSEQYF.

The gene calls are TRBV19 and TRBJ1-1; maybe TRBD1 (6 bases). V lost 5 bases and J 3 bases, leaving 10 bases between the germline ends. This CDR3 is 13 amino acids long. Germline values: CDR1 LNHDA, CDR2 SQIVND (reference sequence). The CDR3 loop is CASSLRTDTEAFF. In nucleotides, the CDR3 is TGTGCCAGTAGTCTGCGGACAGACACTGAAGCTTTCTTT.

The chain has TRBV6-2 or TRBV6-3 and TRBJ1-6; the D gene is possibly TRBD1 (6 bases). There are 13 residues in the CDR3. Germline lookup yields CDR1 MNHEY and CDR2 SVGEGT. The V and J ends lost 6 bases and 5 bases respectively, with 8 bases between them. The CDR3: CASRGQNNSPLHF. The CDR3, as DNA: TGTGCCAGCAGGGGACAAAATAATTCACCCCTCCACTTT.

The chain combines TRBV5-1 with TRBJ2-7; no reliable D call. The ends were cut back, 0 bases at V and 5 bases at J, with 9 bases in the middle. Germline V gives CDR1 SGHRS, CDR2 YFSETQ. The CDR3 is made up of 13 amino acids. As DNA, the CDR3 is TGCGCCAGCAGCTTGGCCACGTGGAACGAGCAGTACTTC. Translating it yields CASSLATWNEQYF.

The table lists this clonotype with a few counts. The genes are TRBV29-1 and TRBJ2-3, with D perhaps assigned TRBD1 or TRBD2 (5 bases each). This CDR3 comprises 16 residues. Germline values: CDR1 SQVTM, CDR2 ANQGSEA. V was shortened by 5 bases and J by 4 bases, with 22 bases between the two germline ends. CDR3 region: CSVLAGWGFSSDTQYF. Here the CDR3 DNA reads TGCAGCGTTCTGGCGGGCTGGGGGTTCTCGTCAGATACGCAGTATTTT.

This clonotype was counted many times. The chain joins TRBV25-1 to TRBJ2-3, with no clear D. The germline CDR1 and CDR2 sequences are MGHDK and SYGVNS. The V end was cut by 6 bases, the J end by 2 bases, with 0 bases between. The CDR3 consists of 10 residues. CDR3 residues: CASSTDTQYF. In DNA form, the CDR3 reads TGTGCCAGCAGCACAGATACGCAGTATTTT.